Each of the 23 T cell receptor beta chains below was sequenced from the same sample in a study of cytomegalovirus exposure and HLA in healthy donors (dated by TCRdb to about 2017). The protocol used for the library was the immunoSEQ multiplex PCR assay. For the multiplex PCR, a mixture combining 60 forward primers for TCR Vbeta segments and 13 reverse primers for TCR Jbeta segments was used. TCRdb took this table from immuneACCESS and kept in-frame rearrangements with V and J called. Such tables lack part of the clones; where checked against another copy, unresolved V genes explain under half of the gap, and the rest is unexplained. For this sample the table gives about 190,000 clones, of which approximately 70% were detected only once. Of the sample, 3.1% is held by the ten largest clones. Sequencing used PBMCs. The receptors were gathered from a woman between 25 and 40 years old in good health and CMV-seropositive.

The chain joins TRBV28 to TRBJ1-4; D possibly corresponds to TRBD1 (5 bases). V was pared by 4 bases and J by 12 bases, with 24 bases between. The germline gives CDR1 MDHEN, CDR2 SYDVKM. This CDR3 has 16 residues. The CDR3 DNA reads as TGTGCCAGCAGTTCCAGCGGACGGCTTCCGGGGGAGGAACTGTTTTTT. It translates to CASSSSGRLPGEELFF.

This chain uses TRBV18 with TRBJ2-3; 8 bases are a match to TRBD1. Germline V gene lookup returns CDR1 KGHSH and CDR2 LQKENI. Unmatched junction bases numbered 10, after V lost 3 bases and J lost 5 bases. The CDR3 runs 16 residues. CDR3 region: CASSPDRVGVGDTQYF. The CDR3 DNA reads TGTGCCAGCTCACCGGACAGGGTCGGAGTTGGAGATACGCAGTATTTT.

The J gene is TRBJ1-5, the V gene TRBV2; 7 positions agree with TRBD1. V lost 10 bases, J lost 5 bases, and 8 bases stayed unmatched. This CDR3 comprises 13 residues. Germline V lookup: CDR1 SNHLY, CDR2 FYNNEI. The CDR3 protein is CAISTGPDQPQHF. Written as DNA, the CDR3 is TGTGCCATCTCGACAGGGCCAGATCAGCCCCAGCATTTT.

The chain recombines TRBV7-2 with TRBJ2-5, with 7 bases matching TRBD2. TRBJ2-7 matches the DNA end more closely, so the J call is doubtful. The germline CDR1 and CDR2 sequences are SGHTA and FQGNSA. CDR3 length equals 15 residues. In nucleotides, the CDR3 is TGTGCCAGCAGCTTACTAGCGGTGGTTACCTACGAGCAGTACTTC. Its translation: CASSLLAVVTYEQYF.

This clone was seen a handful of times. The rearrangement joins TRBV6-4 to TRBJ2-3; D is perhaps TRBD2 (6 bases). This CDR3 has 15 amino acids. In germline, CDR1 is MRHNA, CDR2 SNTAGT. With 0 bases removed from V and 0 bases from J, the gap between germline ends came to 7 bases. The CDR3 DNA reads TGTGCCAGCAGTGACTCCGGGACTAGCACAGATACGCAGTATTTT. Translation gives CASSDSGTSTDTQYF.

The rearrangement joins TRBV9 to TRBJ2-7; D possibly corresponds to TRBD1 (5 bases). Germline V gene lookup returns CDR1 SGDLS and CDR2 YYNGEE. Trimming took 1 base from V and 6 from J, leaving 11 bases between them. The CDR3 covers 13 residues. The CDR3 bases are TGTGCCAGCAGCGTACAGGGAAGTGGCGAGCAGTACTTC. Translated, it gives CASSVQGSGEQYF.

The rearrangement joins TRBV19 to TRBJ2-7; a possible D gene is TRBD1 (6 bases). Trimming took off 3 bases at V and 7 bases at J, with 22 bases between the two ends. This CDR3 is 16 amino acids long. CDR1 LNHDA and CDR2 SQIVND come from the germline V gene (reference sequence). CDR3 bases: TGTGCCAGTAGTATGGGGGCCGGACTCTCCAGTGGGGAGCAGTACTTC. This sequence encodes CASSMGAGLSSGEQYF.

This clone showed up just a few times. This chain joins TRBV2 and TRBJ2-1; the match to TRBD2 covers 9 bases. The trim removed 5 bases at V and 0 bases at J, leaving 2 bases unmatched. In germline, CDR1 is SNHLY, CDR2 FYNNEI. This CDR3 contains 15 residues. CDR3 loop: CASSSAGGSYNEQFF. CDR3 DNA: TGTGCCAGCAGTTCAGCGGGAGGCTCCTACAATGAGCAGTTCTTC.

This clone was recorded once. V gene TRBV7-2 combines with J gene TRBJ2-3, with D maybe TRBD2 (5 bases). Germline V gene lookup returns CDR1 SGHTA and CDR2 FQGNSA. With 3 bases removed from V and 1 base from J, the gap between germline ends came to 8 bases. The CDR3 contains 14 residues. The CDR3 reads CASSLDSGTDTQYF. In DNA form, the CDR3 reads TGTGCCAGCAGCTTGGATAGCGGCACAGATACGCAGTATTTT.

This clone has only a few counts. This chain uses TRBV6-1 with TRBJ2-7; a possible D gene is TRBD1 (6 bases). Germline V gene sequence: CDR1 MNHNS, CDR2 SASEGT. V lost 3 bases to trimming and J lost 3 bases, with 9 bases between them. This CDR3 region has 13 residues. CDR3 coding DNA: TGTGCCAGCAGTGAGGGGACACACTACGAGCAGTACTTC. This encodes CASSEGTHYEQYF.

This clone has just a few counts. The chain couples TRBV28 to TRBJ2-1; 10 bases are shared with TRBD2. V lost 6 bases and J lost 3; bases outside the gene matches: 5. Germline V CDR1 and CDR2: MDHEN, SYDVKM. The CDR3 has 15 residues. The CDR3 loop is CASSLAGDVYNEQFF. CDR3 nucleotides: TGTGCCAGCAGCCTAGCGGGAGATGTCTACAATGAGCAGTTCTTC.

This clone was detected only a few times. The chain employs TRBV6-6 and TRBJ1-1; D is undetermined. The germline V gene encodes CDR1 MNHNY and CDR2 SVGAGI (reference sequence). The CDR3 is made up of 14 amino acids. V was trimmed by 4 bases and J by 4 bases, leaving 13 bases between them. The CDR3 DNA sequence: TGTGCCAGCAGTTCCGGGGAGGGAAGCACTGAAGCTTTCTTT. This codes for CASSSGEGSTEAFF.

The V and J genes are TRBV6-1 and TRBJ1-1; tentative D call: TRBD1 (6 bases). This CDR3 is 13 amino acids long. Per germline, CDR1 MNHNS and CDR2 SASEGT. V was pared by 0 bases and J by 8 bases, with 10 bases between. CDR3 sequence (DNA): TGTGCCAGCAGTGAAGCCGTGGGGACAGAAGCTTTCTTT. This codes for CASSEAVGTEAFF.

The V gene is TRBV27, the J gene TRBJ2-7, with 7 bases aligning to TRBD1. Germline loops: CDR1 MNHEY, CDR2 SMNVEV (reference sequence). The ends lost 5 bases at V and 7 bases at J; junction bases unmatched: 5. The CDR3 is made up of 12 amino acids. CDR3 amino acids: CASSDRVEEQYF. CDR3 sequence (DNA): TGTGCCAGCAGTGACAGGGTTGAAGAGCAGTACTTC.

CDR3 sequence (DNA): TGTGCCAGTACGGACGGGAGTACCTACAATGAGCAGTTCTTC. Encoded protein: CASTDGSTYNEQFF. The gene calls are TRBV19 and TRBJ2-1; tentative D call: TRBD2 (6 bases). Per the germline V gene, CDR1 is LNHDA and CDR2 is SQIVND (reference sequence). The CDR3 runs 14 residues. V lost 7 bases to trimming and J lost 2 bases, with 12 bases between them.

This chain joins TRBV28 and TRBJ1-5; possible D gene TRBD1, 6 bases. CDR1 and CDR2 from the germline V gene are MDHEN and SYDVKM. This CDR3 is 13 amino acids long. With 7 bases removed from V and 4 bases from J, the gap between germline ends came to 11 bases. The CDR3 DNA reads TGTGCCAGCAACGTACAGGGAAATCAGCCCCAGCATTTT. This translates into CASNVQGNQPQHF.

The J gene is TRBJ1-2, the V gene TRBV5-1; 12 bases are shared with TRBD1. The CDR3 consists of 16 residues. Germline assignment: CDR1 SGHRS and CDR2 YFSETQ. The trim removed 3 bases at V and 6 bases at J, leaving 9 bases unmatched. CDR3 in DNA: TGCGCCAGCAGCTCCAGGGGGACAGGGGGCAACGATGGCTACACCTTC. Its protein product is CASSSRGTGGNDGYTF.

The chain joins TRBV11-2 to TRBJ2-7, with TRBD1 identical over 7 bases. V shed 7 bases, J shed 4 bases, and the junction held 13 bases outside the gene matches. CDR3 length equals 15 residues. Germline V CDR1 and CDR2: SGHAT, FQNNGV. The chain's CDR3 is CASTPPDRAQYEQYF. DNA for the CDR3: TGTGCCAGCACCCCCCCCGACAGGGCCCAATACGAGCAGTACTTC. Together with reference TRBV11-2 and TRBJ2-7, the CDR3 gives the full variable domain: EAGVAQSPRYKIIEKRQSVAFWCNPISGHATLYWYQQILGQGPKLLIQFQNNGVVDDSQLPKDRFSAERLKGVDSTLKIQPAKLEDSAVYLCASTPPDRAQYEQYFGPGTRLTVT.

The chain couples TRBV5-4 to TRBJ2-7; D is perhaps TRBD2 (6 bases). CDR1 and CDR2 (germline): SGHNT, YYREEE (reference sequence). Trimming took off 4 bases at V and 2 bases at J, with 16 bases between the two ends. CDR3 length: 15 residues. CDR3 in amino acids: CASSPPSAGPYEQYF. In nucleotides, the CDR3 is TGTGCCAGCAGCCCACCTAGCGCGGGGCCCTACGAGCAGTACTTC.

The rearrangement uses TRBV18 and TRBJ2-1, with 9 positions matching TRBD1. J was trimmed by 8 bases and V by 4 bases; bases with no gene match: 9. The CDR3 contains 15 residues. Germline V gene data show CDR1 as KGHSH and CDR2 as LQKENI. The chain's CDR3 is CASSRSDRGVDEQFF. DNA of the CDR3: TGTGCCAGCTCACGCTCGGACAGGGGAGTGGATGAGCAGTTCTTC.

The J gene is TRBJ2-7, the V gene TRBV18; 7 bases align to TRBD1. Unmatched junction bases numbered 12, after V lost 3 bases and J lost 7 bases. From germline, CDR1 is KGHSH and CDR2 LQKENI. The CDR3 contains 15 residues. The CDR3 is CASSPDRDRRGEQYF. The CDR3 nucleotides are TGTGCCAGCTCACCTGACCGGGACAGAAGAGGGGAGCAGTACTTC.

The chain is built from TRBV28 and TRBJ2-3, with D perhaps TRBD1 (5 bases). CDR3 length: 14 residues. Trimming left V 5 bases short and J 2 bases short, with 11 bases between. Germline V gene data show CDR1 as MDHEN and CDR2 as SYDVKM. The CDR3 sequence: CASSQGAFTDTQYF. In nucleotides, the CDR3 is TGTGCCAGCAGTCAAGGGGCCTTCACAGATACGCAGTATTTT.

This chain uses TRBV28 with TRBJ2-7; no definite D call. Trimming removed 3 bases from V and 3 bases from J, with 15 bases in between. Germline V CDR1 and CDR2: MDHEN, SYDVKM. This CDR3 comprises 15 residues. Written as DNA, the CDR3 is TGTGCCAGCAGTTTCCCCCGCGGAGCCAACTACGAGCAGTACTTC. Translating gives CASSFPRGANYEQYF.